The clone carrying this TCR beta chain has just a few counts. Antigen unknown. The sample comes from a study of T cells after yellow fever vaccination. About the research overall: SMART-Seq v4 Ultra Low Input served to prepare low-cell-number fractions.

Study results and limitations: A small proportion of clonotypes was detected in both the CD4 and CD8 compartments. The secondary response was weaker but peaked faster, day 5 versus 15.

CDR3 size: 14 residues. The V gene end was trimmed by 3 bases and the J gene end by 6 bases; junction bases not matched to a gene: 3. MiXCR, run by TCRdb on the 5' RACE reads, gives a single entry per CDR3 protein. Of some 320,000 distinct CDR3 sequences detected, 8.5% to 10% appear once; the ten largest clones hold 3% to 4%. This specimen was CD4+ T cells sorted from PBMCs, taken 5 days after the yellow fever booster vaccination. The clonotype comes from a man between 18 and 35 years old who received the YFV17D yellow fever vaccine. The V and J genes are TRBV12-3 or TRBV12-4 and TRBJ2-1; 9 bases fit TRBD2. CDR3 sequence: CASSFGLASNEQFF. The CDR3 DNA sequence: TGTGCCAGCAGTTTTGGACTAGCGTCCAATGAGCAGTTCTTC.